What follows are 20 T cell receptor beta chains derived from one specimen sequenced in a study of PD-L1 blockade in urothelial cancer. Measured with immunoSEQ multiplex PCR; TCRdb has only the in-frame clones, and not every one. The sample gives tens of thousands of clones, about 86% of which show up once; 16% is in the top ten. Here the sequenced sample was PBMCs, taken around atezolizumab (anti-PD-L1) treatment. The receptors here all came from a man aged 60 to 75 with urothelial cancer.

This clone has only a few counts. This rearrangement joins TRBV10-3 to TRBJ2-1, with TRBD2 matching over 10 bases. Trimming cost V 0 bases and J 3 bases; bases outside gene matches: 2. The germline V gene encodes CDR1 ENHRY and CDR2 SYGVKD. There are 16 residues in the CDR3. CDR3 loop: CAISESASGSYNEQFF. The CDR3 DNA is TGTGCCATCAGTGAGTCGGCTAGCGGGAGCTACAATGAGCAGTTCTTC.

The chain combines TRBV20-1 with TRBJ1-2, with D maybe TRBD1 (6 bases). Germline lookup yields CDR1 DFQATT and CDR2 SNEGSKA (reference sequence). The CDR3 length is 11 residues. The germline V and J ends were trimmed by 4 bases and 6 bases, with 9 bases remaining between them. The CDR3 DNA reads TGCAGTGCTACACAGGGACATGGCTACACCTTC. It yields the protein CSATQGHGYTF.

The J gene is TRBJ2-1, the V gene TRBV7-6, with TRBD2 identical over 10 bases. J lost 0 bases, V lost 5 bases, and 10 bases had no gene match. CDR1 and CDR2 from the germline V gene are SGHVS and FNYEAQ. This CDR3 has 18 residues. CDR3 sequence: CASSAGLADTFSYNEQFF. In nucleotides, the CDR3 is TGTGCCAGCAGCGCCGGACTAGCGGATACATTCTCCTACAATGAGCAGTTCTTC.

Here the CDR3 reads CASSEGGGSYEQYF. The DNA of the CDR3 is TGTGCCAGCAGTGAAGGGGGCGGCTCCTACGAGCAGTACTTC. The chain couples TRBV6-1 to TRBJ2-7, with D perhaps matching TRBD1 (5 bases). CDR1 is MNHNS and CDR2 is SASEGT in the germline V gene. V was cut by 1 base and J by 0 bases, with 7 bases left in between. The CDR3 runs 14 residues.

The chain carries TRBV29-1 and TRBJ2-5; 12 bases are a match to TRBD2. V was clipped by 4 bases and J by 1 base; unmatched bases: 4. The germline V gene encodes CDR1 SQVTM and CDR2 ANQGSEA. This CDR3 region has 15 residues. CDR3 loop: CSVAPSGRVQETQYF. For the CDR3, the DNA is TGCAGCGTTGCCCCTAGCGGGAGGGTCCAAGAGACCCAGTACTTC.

The gene calls are TRBV4-3 and TRBJ2-3; tentatively, D is TRBD1 (5 bases). The germline CDR1 and CDR2 sequences are LGHNA and YSLEER. The CDR3 has 14 residues. V was cut by 1 base and J by 2 bases, with 7 bases left in between. CDR3 region: CASSQGQLTDTQYF. CDR3 nucleotides: TGCGCCAGCAGCCAAGGACAGCTCACAGATACGCAGTATTTT.

V and J are TRBV29-1 and TRBJ2-1, with D hard to call. This CDR3 has 13 amino acids. Germline CDR1 is SQVTM and CDR2 is ANQGSEA. The V gene lost 4 bases and the J gene lost 7 bases, with 14 bases spanning the gap. As DNA, the CDR3 is TGCAGCGTTGGTTCCACCAGGTGGAATGAGCAGTTCTTC. Translation gives CSVGSTRWNEQFF.

The chain employs TRBV10-3 and TRBJ1-5; 8 nucleotides line up with TRBD1. The CDR3 has 13 residues. The ends lost 7 bases at V and 6 bases at J; junction bases unmatched: 5. CDR1 ENHRY and CDR2 SYGVKD come from the germline V gene. As DNA, the CDR3 is TGTGCCATCAAGGACAGGGCGGGTCAGCCCCAGCATTTT. It yields the protein CAIKDRAGQPQHF.

The chain carries TRBV27 and TRBJ2-3; no clear D. Germline values: CDR1 MNHEY, CDR2 SMNVEV (reference sequence). The CDR3 has 13 amino acids. V was clipped by 2 bases and J by 5 bases, with 8 bases between them. CDR3 sequence reads: CASSLTHGDTQYF. CDR3 bases: TGTGCCAGCAGTTTAACCCACGGAGATACGCAGTATTTT.

V and J are TRBV28 and TRBJ2-3, with D tentatively TRBD1 (7 bases). Germline values: CDR1 MDHEN, CDR2 SYDVKM. The V gene lost 7 bases and the J gene lost 0 bases, with 14 bases spanning the gap. The CDR3 totals 15 residues. DNA of the CDR3: TGTGCCAGCAAAGGTGCGGGACAGAGCACAGATACGCAGTATTTT. Residues: CASKGAGQSTDTQYF.

The chain carries TRBV18 and TRBJ1-1; D is ambiguous. Germline CDR1 is KGHSH and CDR2 is LQKENI. This CDR3 has 14 residues. V was clipped by 4 bases and J by 4 bases, with 13 bases between them. CDR3 residues: CASSLELGRTEAFF. The CDR3 DNA reads as TGTGCCAGCTCACTAGAACTGGGCCGCACTGAAGCTTTCTTT.

V gene TRBV19 combines with J gene TRBJ1-5, with 7 bases aligning to TRBD1. The CDR3 runs to 13 residues. The germline gives CDR1 LNHDA, CDR2 SQIVND (reference sequence). V was clipped by 6 bases and J by 7 bases; unmatched bases: 6. CDR3 DNA sequence: TGTGCCAGTAGCGAGATCAGGGGGCAGCCCCAGCATTTT. It translates to CASSEIRGQPQHF.

CDR3 nucleotide sequence: TGTGCCAGCAGCCCCCCCAACCTAGCGGGAGAGGCCTACAATGAGCAGTTCTTC. Protein sequence: CASSPPNLAGEAYNEQFF. V and J are TRBV5-6 and TRBJ2-1; 10 nucleotides agree with TRBD2. J gave up 2 bases and V 4 bases, and 12 bases lay outside the gene matches. CDR1 is SGHDT, CDR2 YYEEEE, per germline. The CDR3 has 18 amino acids.

The chain joins TRBV11-3 to TRBJ1-1; no clear D. Germline values: CDR1 SGHNT, CDR2 YENEEA. The ends were cut back, 5 bases at V and 4 bases at J, with 11 bases in the middle. The CDR3 has 13 residues. The CDR3: CASSPGGRTEAFF. CDR3 bases: TGTGCCAGCAGCCCCGGAGGGCGCACTGAAGCTTTCTTT. Complete variable domain (other parts from reference TRBV11-3 and TRBJ1-1): EAGVVQSPRYKIIEKKQPVAFWCNPISGHNTLYWYLQNLGQGPELLIRYENEEAVDDSQLPKDRFSAERLKGVDSTLKIQPAELGDSAVYLCASSPGGRTEAFFGQGTRLTVV.

The chain joins TRBV19 to TRBJ1-5; possible D gene TRBD1, 6 bases. V dropped 5 bases and J dropped 1 base, with 12 bases sitting between them. The germline gives CDR1 LNHDA, CDR2 SQIVND (reference sequence). The CDR3 has 15 residues. The CDR3 here is CASSQGSVSNQPQHF. CDR3 coding DNA: TGTGCCAGTAGTCAGGGGTCGGTAAGCAATCAGCCCCAGCATTTT.

The chain employs TRBV6-1 and TRBJ2-1, with 7 bases fitting TRBD2. Germline V gene sequence: CDR1 MNHNS, CDR2 SASEGT. CDR3 length: 13 residues. V lost 6 bases and J lost 7; bases outside the gene matches: 6. In nucleotides, the CDR3 is TGTGCCAGCAGGGCGGGAGTCTGGAATGAGCAGTTCTTC. Amino acid sequence: CASRAGVWNEQFF.

The gene calls are TRBV5-1 and TRBJ1-1, with D maybe TRBD1 (5 bases). Trimming stripped 4 bases from V and 1 base from J, with 14 bases between. The CDR3 has 15 amino acids. Germline-derived CDR1 and CDR2 are SGHRS and YFSETQ. The CDR3 nucleotides read TGCGCCAGCAGCATGCGACAGACCAAGAACACTGAAGCTTTCTTT. Its protein product is CASSMRQTKNTEAFF.

V gene TRBV28 combines with J gene TRBJ2-5; 12 nucleotides agree with TRBD1. V was clipped by 5 bases and J by 3 bases; unmatched bases: 13. CDR3 length: 18 amino acids. Per germline, CDR1 MDHEN and CDR2 SYDVKM. In DNA form, the CDR3 reads TGTGCCAGCAGTCTACCGGGACAGGGGGCTCCCGCCGAAGAGACCCAGTACTTC. Residues: CASSLPGQGAPAEETQYF.

V is TRBV9 and J is TRBJ1-1; 11 bases line up with TRBD1. The CDR3 has 15 residues. Germline CDR1 SGDLS, CDR2 YYNGEE. V trimming: 2 bases; J trimming: 4 bases; junction bases outside the gene matches: 4. The CDR3 coding sequence is TGTGCCAGCAGCGTGGAGGGACAGGGGGGCACTGAAGCTTTCTTT. Protein sequence: CASSVEGQGGTEAFF.

The chain joins TRBV7-9 to TRBJ2-7; 7 bases match TRBD1. Germline-derived CDR1 and CDR2 are SEHNR and FQNEAQ (reference sequence). Germline trimming cut 5 bases from V and 7 bases from J; bases unmatched to any gene: 14. This CDR3 is 15 amino acids long. The CDR3 region is CASSLFGTAEFEQYF. In nucleotides, the CDR3 is TGTGCCAGCAGCCTCTTTGGGACAGCGGAATTTGAGCAGTACTTC.